This TCR beta chain was documented in a study of blood T cell repertoires in COVID-19 (dated by TCRdb to about 2020). Notes on the research overall: Samples covering the acute and convalescent phases of COVID-19 were provided by collaborators in the United States, Italy and Spain. The material from the prospective study consisted of cDNA or gDNA derived from T cells, B-cell-depleted T cells, or PBMCs. Deeply sampled blood TCRbeta repertoires from subjects exposed to, actively infected with, or recovered from COVID-19 were included in the dataset. A freely available public database, intended as a resource for researchers studying the immune response to SARS-CoV-2, is where the repertoires were released. The samples were drawn from the first 160 participants of the ongoing ImmuneRACE study and from 1,254 subjects provided by 6 global collaborators. The sample metadata nearly always contained a de-identified subject ID, COVID-19 status, age in years and sex. Where available, HLA class I and class II types were obtained from metadata supplied by the sample provider rather than from assay-based typing.

On this clone: No antigen is known for it. Per-base quality was not reported, and no clone a single base away is much larger than it.

Points the paper makes about the study in general: The quantity of clinical and demographic metadata differed by source and by participant and was supplied without curation.

TCRbeta CDR3 regions were amplified from genomic DNA using the immunoSEQ Assay, a bias-controlled multiplex PCR. As for the authors' bioinformatics: Within the assay, amplification of reference gene primers was used to estimate how many nucleated cells each sample contained. To quantify the absolute abundance of each unique TCRbeta CDR3 rearrangement, sequence reads were collapsed and filtered. For each sample, productive Simpson clonality was calculated by taking the square root of Simpson's diversity index across productive rearrangements. As stored in TCRdb, this immuneACCESS dataset retains in-frame rearrangements with V and J assigned. A fraction of the clones does not appear; measured against another copy, unresolved V genes explain less than half of the discrepancy, and the remainder lacks a known reason. V and J calls and clone size are as listed in that table; D and trimming were resolved from the DNA. In this sample the table shows about 42,000 clones, around nine tenths of which occur a single time. Of the sample, about 0.36% falls within the top ten clones.

Germline trimming: 1 base from V, 4 bases from J; junction bases outside gene matches: 3. The CDR3 starts with the cysteine, ends with the phenylalanine, and has 15 residues. The only DNA kept is the CDR3, 45 bases in frame from the first base. CDR1 and CDR2 are read off the germline V gene as SGDLS and YYNGEE. Collaborating institutions collected whole blood in K2EDTA tubes following their own protocols. Collaborator samples were shipped for TCRbeta analysis as frozen whole blood, isolated PBMCs, or DNA extracted from either sample type. The source material was peripheral blood. The receptor was derived from a human donor in a cohort sampled during active COVID-19. The chain couples TRBV9 to TRBJ1-3, and 9 bases in between align with TRBD1. The DNA sequence follows: TGTGCCAGCAGCGTACGGACAGGGGCGGGAAACACCATATATTTT. It specifies CASSVRTGAGNTIYF.